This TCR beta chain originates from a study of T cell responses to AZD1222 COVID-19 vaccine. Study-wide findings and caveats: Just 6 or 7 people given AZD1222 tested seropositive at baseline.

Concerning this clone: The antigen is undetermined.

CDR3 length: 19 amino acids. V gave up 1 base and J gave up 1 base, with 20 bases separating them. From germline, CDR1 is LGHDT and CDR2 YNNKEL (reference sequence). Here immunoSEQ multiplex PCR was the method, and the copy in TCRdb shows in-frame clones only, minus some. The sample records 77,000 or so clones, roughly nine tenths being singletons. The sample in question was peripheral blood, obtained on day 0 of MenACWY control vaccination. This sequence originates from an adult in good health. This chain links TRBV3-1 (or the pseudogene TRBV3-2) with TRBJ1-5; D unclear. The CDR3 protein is CASSQVSVPDFLSNQPQHF. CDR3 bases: TGTGCCAGCAGCCAAGTTAGTGTGCCAGACTTCTTGAGCAATCAGCCCCAGCATTTT.